Shown below are 18 T cell receptor beta chains from a single sample sequenced in a study of T cell repertoires in cytomegalovirus infection. TCRdb itself ran the reads through MiXCR, one entry per CDR3 protein. The sample has some 320,000 distinct CDR3 sequences, under 35% seen once. Their antigens remain unidentified. Sequencing was performed on cultured PBMCs, taken from culture after CMV antigen stimulation. Receptors originate from a human donor in good health (CMV status not recorded). Some clones in this sample may be carry-over from other donors' samples.

The genes are TRBV18 and TRBJ1-4, with TRBD1 as a possible D gene (5 bases). Germline V gene lookup returns CDR1 KGHSH and CDR2 LQKENI. V lost 3 bases to trimming and J lost 8 bases, with 10 bases between them. CDR3 length: 13 amino acids. CDR3 DNA sequence: TGTGCCAGCTCACCGGCAGGGCCCGAAAAACTGTTTTTT. It translates to CASSPAGPEKLFF.

This clonotype is a singleton in its sample. One end of the junction fails to match germline, which may point to a read error. The chain joins TRBV7-3 to TRBJ2-2; 7 bases align to TRBD1. Germline V CDR1 and CDR2: SGHTA, FQGTGA. This CDR3 has 16 amino acids. CDR3 DNA sequence: TGTGCCAGCAGCCGAGCCACAGGGGTGAACACCGGGGAGCTGTTCTTT. It encodes CASSRATGVNTGELFF.

The V gene is TRBV7-2, the J gene TRBJ1-5; no clear D gene. The CDR3 has 15 amino acids. Germline values: CDR1 SGHTA, CDR2 FQGNSA. Trimming took 1 base from V and 4 from J, leaving 11 bases between them. The DNA for the CDR3 is TGTGCCAGCAGCTTAGGGTGGTGGGGAAATCAGCCCCAGCATTTT. This gives the protein CASSLGWWGNQPQHF.

The rearrangement joins TRBV19 to TRBJ1-1; 12 bases fit TRBD1. The CDR3 sequence is 15 residues long. V lost 3 bases and J lost 6; bases outside the gene matches: 5. Germline values: CDR1 LNHDA, CDR2 SQIVND (reference sequence). The CDR3 nucleotides read TGTGCCAGTAGTATTGGGACAGGGGGCTTGCCTGAAGCTTTCTTT. This codes for CASSIGTGGLPEAFF.

This chain links TRBV7-9 with TRBJ1-1, with D unclear. Trimming removed 1 base at V and 10 bases at J, with 10 bases between. This CDR3 comprises 12 residues. Germline CDR1 reads SEHNR; CDR2 reads FQNEAQ (reference sequence). CDR3 protein: CASSLGGTAAFF. CDR3 bases: TGTGCCAGCAGCTTAGGCGGAACGGCAGCTTTCTTT. Combining the CDR3 with reference TRBV7-9 and TRBJ1-1 gives the whole variable domain DTGVSQNPRHKITKRGQNVTFRCDPISEHNRLYWYRQTLGQGPEFLTYFQNEAQLEKSRLLSDRFSAERPKGSFSTLEIQRTEQGDSAMYLCASSLGGTAAFFGQGTRLTVV.

There are a few counts of this clonotype. The chain couples TRBV20-1 to TRBJ2-3; 11 nucleotides match TRBD2. This CDR3 contains 16 residues. Trimming removed 0 bases from V and 3 bases from J; junction bases left unmatched: 5. CDR1 is DFQATT and CDR2 is SNEGSKA in the germline V gene (reference sequence). CDR3 in DNA: TGCAGTGCTAGAGATTCGACTAGCGGGAATACAGATACGCAGTATTTT. It codes for CSARDSTSGNTDTQYF.

V usage is TRBV10-3 and J usage is TRBJ2-5, with a weak D call TRBD2 (5 bases). This CDR3 contains 12 residues. Trimming removed 2 bases from V and 4 bases from J, with 5 bases in between. CDR1 and CDR2 from the germline V gene are ENHRY and SYGVKD. CDR3 loop: CAISEGGETQYF. CDR3 coding DNA: TGTGCCATCAGTGAGGGAGGAGAGACCCAGTACTTC.

This clonotype was seen only a few times. The V gene is TRBV5-4, the J gene TRBJ2-3; D is ambiguous. This CDR3 has 15 amino acids. Germline V gene lookup returns CDR1 SGHNT and CDR2 YYREEE (reference sequence). With 5 bases removed from V and 3 bases from J, the gap between germline ends came to 16 bases. The CDR3 loop reads CASSSRERLTDTQYF. In DNA form, the CDR3 reads TGTGCCAGCAGTTCAAGAGAACGACTGACAGATACGCAGTATTTT.

This chain links TRBV2 with TRBJ2-7; D is possibly TRBD2 (6 bases). V was shortened by 3 bases and J by 2 bases, with 11 bases between the two germline ends. The CDR3 contains 14 residues. CDR1 SNHLY and CDR2 FYNNEI come from the germline V gene. CDR3 residues: CASSERELTYEQYF. CDR3 sequence (DNA): TGTGCCAGCAGTGAGCGGGAACTAACCTACGAGCAGTACTTC.

Many counts were recorded for this clonotype. The genes are TRBV10-2 and TRBJ1-1, with a possible D match to TRBD1 (6 bases). The CDR3 contains 17 residues. Trimming shortened V by 6 bases and J by 2 bases, and 22 bases separated the two germline ends. Germline V lookup: CDR1 WSHSY, CDR2 SAAADI. CDR3 sequence (DNA): TGCGCCAGCAGGGAAATATACAGGGTTTGGGGCAACACTGAAGCTTTCTTT. This gives the protein CASREIYRVWGNTEAFF.

This clonotype was seen many times. V is TRBV7-2 and J is TRBJ1-5, with 12 bases matching TRBD1. CDR1 is SGHTA, CDR2 FQGNSA, per germline. With 1 base clipped from V and 7 bases from J, the junction kept 5 bases outside the gene matches. The CDR3 is made up of 16 amino acids. In DNA form, the CDR3 reads TGTGCCAGCAGCTTAGGCGGGACAGGGGGCGACCAGCCCCAGCATTTT. Its protein is CASSLGGTGGDQPQHF.

This chain uses TRBV25-1 with TRBJ2-1; 7 bases agree with TRBD1. This CDR3 contains 16 residues. The germline CDR1 and CDR2 sequences are MGHDK and SYGVNS. V shed 2 bases and J 2 bases; nucleotides not matched to a gene: 6. The CDR3 protein is CASSEIGQVPYNEQFF. CDR3 bases: TGTGCCAGCAGTGAAATTGGACAGGTCCCCTACAATGAGCAGTTCTTC. Filled out from reference TRBV25-1 and TRBJ2-1, the complete variable domain reads EADIYQTPRYLVIGTGKKITLECSQTMGHDKMYWYQQDPGMELHLIHYSYGVNSTEKGDLSSESTVSRIRTEHFPLTLESARPSHTSQYLCASSEIGQVPYNEQFFGPGTRLTVL.

A few counts support this clonotype. V gene TRBV20-1 combines with J gene TRBJ2-5; D possibly matches TRBD1 or TRBD2 (6 bases each). Looked up from germline, CDR1 is DFQATT and CDR2 is SNEGSKA (reference sequence). CDR3 length: 14 residues. Between the trimmed V and J ends, which lost 6 bases and 5 bases, there was a span of 19 bases. The CDR3 nucleotides read TGCAGTGCCCTCTCGGGGGCAGCAGGGGAGACCCAGTACTTC. Its translation is CSALSGAAGETQYF.

Many counts were recorded for this clonotype. The chain joins TRBV7-8 to TRBJ1-6, with D maybe TRBD1 (5 bases). V gave up 5 bases and J gave up 4 bases, with 9 bases separating them. Germline assignment: CDR1 SGHVS and CDR2 FQNEAQ. The CDR3 is made up of 14 amino acids. The CDR3 protein is CASSETEYNSPLHF. The CDR3, as DNA: TGTGCCAGCAGCGAGACAGAATATAATTCACCCCTCCACTTT. Full variable domain (remainder filled in from reference TRBV7-8 and TRBJ1-6): GAGVSQSPRYKVAKRGQDVALRCDPISGHVSLFWYQQALGQGPEFLTYFQNEAQLDKSGLPSDRFFAERPEGSVSTLKIQRTQQEDSAVYLCASSETEYNSPLHFGNGTRLTVT.

The chain carries TRBV6-6 and TRBJ1-5, with no clear D. Germline-derived CDR1 and CDR2 are MNHNY and SVGAGI (reference sequence). This CDR3 is 12 amino acids long. Trimming cost V 7 bases and J 6 bases, with 10 bases left between them. CDR3 region: CASKIVGQPQHF. The DNA for the CDR3 is TGTGCCAGCAAGATTGTGGGTCAGCCCCAGCATTTT.

The V and J genes are TRBV11-2 and TRBJ2-5; possibly TRBD1 or TRBD2 for D (5 bases each). V was clipped by 4 bases and J by 2 bases, with 11 bases between them. CDR1 is SGHAT and CDR2 is FQNNGV in the germline V gene. CDR3 length: 14 residues. CDR3 coding DNA: TGTGCCAGCAGCTACGGGACCAATCAAGAGACCCAGTACTTC. Amino acid sequence: CASSYGTNQETQYF.

V is TRBV19 and J is TRBJ1-1; no firm D call. The V and J ends lost 8 bases and 1 base respectively, with 8 bases between them. Germline loops: CDR1 LNHDA, CDR2 SQIVND (reference sequence). This CDR3 has 12 residues. The CDR3 protein is CASWERNTEAFF. CDR3 bases: TGTGCCAGTTGGGAAAGGAACACTGAAGCTTTCTTT.

The chain employs TRBV6-2 or TRBV6-3 and TRBJ1-5, with 10 bases identical to TRBD1. Germline V gene data show CDR1 as MNHEY and CDR2 as SVGEGT. This CDR3 region has 12 residues. V lost 10 bases to trimming and J lost 6 bases; unmatched junction nucleotides: 3. CDR3 DNA: TGTGCCACAGGACAGGGGGGTCAGCCCCAGCATTTT. This translates into CATGQGGQPQHF.